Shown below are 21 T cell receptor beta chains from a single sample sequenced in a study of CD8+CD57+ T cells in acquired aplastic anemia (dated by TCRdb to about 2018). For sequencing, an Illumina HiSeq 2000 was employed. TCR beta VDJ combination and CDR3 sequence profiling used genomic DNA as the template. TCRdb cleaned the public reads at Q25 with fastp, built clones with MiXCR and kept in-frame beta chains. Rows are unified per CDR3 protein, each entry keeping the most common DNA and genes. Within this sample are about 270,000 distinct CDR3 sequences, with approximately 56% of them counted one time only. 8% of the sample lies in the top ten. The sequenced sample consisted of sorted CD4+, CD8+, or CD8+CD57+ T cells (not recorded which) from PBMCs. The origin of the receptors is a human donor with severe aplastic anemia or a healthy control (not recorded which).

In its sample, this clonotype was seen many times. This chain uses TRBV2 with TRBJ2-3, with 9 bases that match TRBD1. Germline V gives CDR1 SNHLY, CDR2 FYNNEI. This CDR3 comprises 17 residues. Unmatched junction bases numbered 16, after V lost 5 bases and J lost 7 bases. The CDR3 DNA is TGTGCCAGCAGTCGTAAGTGGATCGGGACAGGGAATAATACGCAGTATTTT. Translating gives CASSRKWIGTGNNTQYF. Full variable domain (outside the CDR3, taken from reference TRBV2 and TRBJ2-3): EPEVTQTPSHQVTQMGQEVILRCVPISNHLYFYWYRQILGQKVEFLVSFYNNEISEKSEIFDDQFSVERPDGSNFTLKIRSTKLEDSAMYFCASSRKWIGTGNNTQYFGPGTRLTVL.

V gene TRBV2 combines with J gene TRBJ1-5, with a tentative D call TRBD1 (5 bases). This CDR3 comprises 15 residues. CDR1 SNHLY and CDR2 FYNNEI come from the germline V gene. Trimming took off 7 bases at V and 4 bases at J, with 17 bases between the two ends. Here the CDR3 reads CASTGPQGENQPQHF. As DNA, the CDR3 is TGTGCCAGCACGGGGCCCCAGGGTGAAAATCAGCCCCAGCATTTT.

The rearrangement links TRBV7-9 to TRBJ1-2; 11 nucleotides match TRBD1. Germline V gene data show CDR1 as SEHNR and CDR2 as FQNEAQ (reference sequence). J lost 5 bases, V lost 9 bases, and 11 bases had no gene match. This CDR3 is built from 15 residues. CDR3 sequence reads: CASSPTGTGGYGYTF. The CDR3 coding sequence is TGTGCCAGTAGCCCAACCGGGACAGGGGGGTATGGCTACACCTTC.

The CDR3 region is CATSSTSWETQYF. For the CDR3, the DNA is TGTGCCACCAGTTCAACTAGTTGGGAGACCCAGTACTTC. The rearrangement joins TRBV24-1 to TRBJ2-5, with D tentatively TRBD2 (5 bases). The CDR3 spans 13 residues. CDR1 KGHDR and CDR2 SFDVKD come from the germline V gene. V was trimmed by 6 bases and J by 5 bases, leaving 12 bases between them.

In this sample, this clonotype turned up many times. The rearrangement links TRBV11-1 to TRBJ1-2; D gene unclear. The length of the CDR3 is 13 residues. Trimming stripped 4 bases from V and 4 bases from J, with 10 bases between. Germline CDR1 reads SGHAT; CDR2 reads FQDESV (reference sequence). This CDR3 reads CASSSGRSYGYTF. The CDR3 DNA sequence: TGTGCCAGCAGCTCCGGTCGCAGCTATGGCTACACCTTC.

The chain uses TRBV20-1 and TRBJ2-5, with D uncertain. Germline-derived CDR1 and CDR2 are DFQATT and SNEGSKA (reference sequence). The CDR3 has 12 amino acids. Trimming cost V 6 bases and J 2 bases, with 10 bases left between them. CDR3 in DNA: TGCAGTGCCACGCTCCTTCAAGAGACCCAGTACTTC. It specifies CSATLLQETQYF.

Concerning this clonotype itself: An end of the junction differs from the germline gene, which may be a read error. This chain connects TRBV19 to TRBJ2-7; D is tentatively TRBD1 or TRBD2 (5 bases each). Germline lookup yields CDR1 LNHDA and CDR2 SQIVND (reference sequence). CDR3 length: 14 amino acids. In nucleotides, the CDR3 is TGTGCCAGTAGTATTGTCGAGGGGCTCCAATCGGTCATCTTC. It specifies CASSIVEGLQSVIF.

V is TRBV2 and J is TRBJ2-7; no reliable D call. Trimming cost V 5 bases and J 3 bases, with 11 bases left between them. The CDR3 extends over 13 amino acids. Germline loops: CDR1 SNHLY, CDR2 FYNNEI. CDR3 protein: CASSFGPFYEQYF. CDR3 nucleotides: TGTGCCAGCAGTTTTGGACCGTTCTACGAGCAGTACTTC.

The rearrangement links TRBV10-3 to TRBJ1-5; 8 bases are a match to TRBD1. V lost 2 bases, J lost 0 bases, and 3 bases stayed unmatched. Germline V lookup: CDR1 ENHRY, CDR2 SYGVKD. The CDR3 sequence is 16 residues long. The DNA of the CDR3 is TGTGCCATCAGTGAGACAGGACAGGGTAGCAATCAGCCCCAGCATTTT. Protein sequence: CAISETGQGSNQPQHF.

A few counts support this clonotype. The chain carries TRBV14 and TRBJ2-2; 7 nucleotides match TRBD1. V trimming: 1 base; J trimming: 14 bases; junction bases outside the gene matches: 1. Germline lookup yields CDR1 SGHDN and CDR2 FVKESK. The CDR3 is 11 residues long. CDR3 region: CASSQGQGLFF. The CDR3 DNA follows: TGTGCCAGCAGCCAAGGACAGGGTCTGTTTTTT.

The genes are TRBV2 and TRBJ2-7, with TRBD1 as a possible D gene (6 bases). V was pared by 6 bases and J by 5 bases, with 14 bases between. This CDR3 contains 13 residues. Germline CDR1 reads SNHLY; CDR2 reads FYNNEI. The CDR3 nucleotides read TGTGCCAGCAGCCACAGGGTCAACCACGAGCAGTACTTC. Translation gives CASSHRVNHEQYF.

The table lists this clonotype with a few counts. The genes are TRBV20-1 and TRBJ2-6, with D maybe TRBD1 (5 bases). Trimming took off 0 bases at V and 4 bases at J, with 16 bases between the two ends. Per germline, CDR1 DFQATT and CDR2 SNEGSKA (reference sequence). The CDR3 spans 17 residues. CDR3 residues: CSARDSVQGTGANVLTF. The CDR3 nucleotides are TGCAGTGCTAGAGATTCGGTTCAGGGAACCGGGGCCAACGTCCTGACTTTC.

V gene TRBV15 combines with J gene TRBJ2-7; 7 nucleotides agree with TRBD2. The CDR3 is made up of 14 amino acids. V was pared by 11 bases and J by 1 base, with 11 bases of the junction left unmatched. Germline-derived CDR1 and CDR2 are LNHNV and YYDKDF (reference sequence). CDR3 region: CAWANSGTSYEQYF. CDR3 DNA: TGTGCCTGGGCCAACAGCGGGACTTCCTACGAGCAGTACTTC.

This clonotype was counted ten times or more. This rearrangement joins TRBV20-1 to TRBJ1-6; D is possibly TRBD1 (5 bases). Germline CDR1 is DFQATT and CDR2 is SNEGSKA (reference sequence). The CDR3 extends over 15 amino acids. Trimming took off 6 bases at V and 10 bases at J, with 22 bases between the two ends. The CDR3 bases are TGCAGTGCCCCCCGTCGCACAGGTGGGGGGTCACCCCTCCACTTT. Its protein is CSAPRRTGGGSPLHF.

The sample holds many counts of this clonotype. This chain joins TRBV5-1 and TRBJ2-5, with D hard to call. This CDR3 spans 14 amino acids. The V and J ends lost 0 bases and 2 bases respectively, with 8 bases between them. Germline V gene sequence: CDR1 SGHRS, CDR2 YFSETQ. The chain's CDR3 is CASSLERWQETQYF. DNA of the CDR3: TGCGCCAGCAGCTTGGAACGGTGGCAAGAGACCCAGTACTTC.

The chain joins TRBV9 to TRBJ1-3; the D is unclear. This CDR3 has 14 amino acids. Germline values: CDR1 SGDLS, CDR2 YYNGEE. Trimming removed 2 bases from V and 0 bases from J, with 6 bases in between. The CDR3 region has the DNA TGTGCCAGCAGCGTGGGTGCCTCTGGAAACACCATATATTTT. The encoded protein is CASSVGASGNTIYF.

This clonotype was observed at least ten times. The CDR3 DNA reads as TGTGCCAGCAGCCAATTCGGGGTCCAGCCCCAGCATTTT. Residues: CASSQFGVQPQHF. This chain links TRBV6-5 with TRBJ1-5; D is undetermined. V was trimmed by 6 bases and J by 7 bases, leaving 13 bases between them. The CDR3 length is 13 residues. The V gene's germline CDR1 is MNHEY and CDR2 SVGAGI.

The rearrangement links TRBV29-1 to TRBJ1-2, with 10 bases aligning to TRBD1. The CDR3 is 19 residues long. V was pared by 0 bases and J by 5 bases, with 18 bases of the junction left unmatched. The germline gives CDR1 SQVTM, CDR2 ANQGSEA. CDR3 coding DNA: TGCAGCGTTGAAGAAGGGACAGGGGTTGAGGGTAGGCTGGCATATGGCTACACCTTC. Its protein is CSVEEGTGVEGRLAYGYTF.

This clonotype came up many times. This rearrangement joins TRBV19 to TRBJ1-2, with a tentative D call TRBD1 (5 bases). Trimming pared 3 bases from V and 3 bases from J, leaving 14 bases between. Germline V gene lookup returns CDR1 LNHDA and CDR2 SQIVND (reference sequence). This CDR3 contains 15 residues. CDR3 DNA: TGTGCCAGTAGTATCCCTCCAGGGTACTACTATGGCTACACCTTC. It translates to CASSIPPGYYYGYTF. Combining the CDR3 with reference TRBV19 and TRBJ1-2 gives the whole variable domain DGGITQSPKYLFRKEGQNVTLSCEQNLNHDAMYWYRQDPGQGLRLIYYSQIVNDFQKGDIAEGYSVSREKKESFPLTVTSAQKNPTAFYLCASSIPPGYYYGYTFGSGTRLTVV.

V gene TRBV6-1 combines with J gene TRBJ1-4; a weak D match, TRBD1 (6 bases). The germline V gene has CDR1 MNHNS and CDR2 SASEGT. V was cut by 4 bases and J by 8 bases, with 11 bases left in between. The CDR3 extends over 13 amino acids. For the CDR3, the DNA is TGTGCCAGCAGTGGGGACACGTGGGAAAAACTGTTTTTT. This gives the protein CASSGDTWEKLFF.

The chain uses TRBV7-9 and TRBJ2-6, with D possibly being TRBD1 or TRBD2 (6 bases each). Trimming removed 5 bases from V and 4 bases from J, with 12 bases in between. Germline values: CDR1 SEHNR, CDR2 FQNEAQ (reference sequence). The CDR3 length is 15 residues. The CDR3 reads CASSPRGTGANVLTF. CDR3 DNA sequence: TGTGCCAGCAGCCCCCGGGGGACAGGGGCCAACGTCCTGACTTTC.